The 25 T cell receptor beta chains below were found in one sample sequenced in a study of early T cells in non-severe SARS-CoV-2 infection. In TCRdb, the 5' RACE reads were re-called with MiXCR into one record per CDR3 protein. The sample lists about 61,000 distinct CDR3 sequences, about 10% occurring once. The sequenced material came from whole blood. The receptors stem from an adult who was a healthcare worker with PCR-confirmed SARS-CoV-2 infection or an uninfected control (not recorded which).

This chain uses TRBV7-2 with TRBJ1-3, with 7 nucleotides matching TRBD1. The V gene's germline CDR1 is SGHTA and CDR2 FQGNSA. V shed 1 base, J shed 0 bases, and the junction held 3 bases outside the gene matches. This CDR3 contains 16 residues. CDR3 sequence reads: CASSLGGQFSGNTIYF. The CDR3 bases are TGTGCCAGCAGCTTAGGGGGACAGTTCTCTGGAAACACCATATATTTT.

This clonotype was picked up many times. J is TRBJ2-7 and V is TRBV6-2 or TRBV6-3; a weak D match, TRBD1 (5 bases). Per the germline V gene, CDR1 is MNHEY and CDR2 is SVGEGT. CDR3 size: 15 residues. Trimming took 5 bases from V and 2 from J, leaving 16 bases between them. The CDR3 is CASSTGLGVTYEQYF. The CDR3 DNA reads TGTGCCAGCAGTACGGGTCTAGGGGTTACCTACGAGCAGTACTTC.

The gene calls are TRBV20-1 and TRBJ1-1, with a weak D call TRBD1 (6 bases). Trimming cost V 1 base and J 2 bases, with 14 bases left between them. The CDR3 is 15 amino acids. The germline CDR1 and CDR2 sequences are DFQATT and SNEGSKA (reference sequence). The CDR3 protein is CSARARGGTNTEAFF. Here the CDR3 DNA reads TGCAGTGCTAGAGCTCGAGGGGGAACAAACACTGAAGCTTTCTTT.

There are many counts of this clonotype. The chain carries TRBV20-1 and TRBJ2-1; no reliable D call. Germline V gives CDR1 DFQATT, CDR2 SNEGSKA (reference sequence). V shed 1 base and J shed 5 bases, with 12 bases lying between them. The CDR3 length is 14 residues. CDR3 nucleotides: TGCAGTGCTAGAGCGCCCCGAGGCCACAATGAGCAGTTCTTC. Its protein product is CSARAPRGHNEQFF.

This clonotype occurred many times. Here the CDR3 DNA reads TGTGCCAGCAGCTTGGGTTCCGACTCAGGGTACCCTGAGCAGTTCTTC. Translating it yields CASSLGSDSGYPEQFF. The chain links TRBV5-6 to TRBJ2-1; D is possibly TRBD1 (5 bases). Per germline, CDR1 SGHDT and CDR2 YYEEEE. The length of the CDR3 is 16 residues. V was pared by 0 bases and J by 9 bases, with 19 bases between.

The chain uses TRBV6-1 and TRBJ2-3; TRBD2 might be the D (5 bases). V was cut by 0 bases and J by 1 base, with 11 bases left in between. The CDR3 totals 16 residues. The germline V gene has CDR1 MNHNS and CDR2 SASEGT. The DNA of the CDR3 is TGTGCCAGCAGTGAAGCAACTAGGTGGGGCACAGATACGCAGTATTTT. This codes for CASSEATRWGTDTQYF.

This clonotype was recorded many times. The chain links TRBV6-2 or TRBV6-3 to TRBJ2-7; the D gene is possibly TRBD1 (6 bases). Germline V gene sequence: CDR1 MNHEY, CDR2 SVGEGT. Trimming stripped 2 bases from V and 7 bases from J, with 27 bases between. The CDR3 runs 18 residues. CDR3 coding DNA: TGTGCCAGCAGTTACCGACCAGGGGACACGCTCAGCTCCAGAGAGCAGTACTTC. Protein sequence: CASSYRPGDTLSSREQYF.

This clonotype was seen ten or more times. This sequence joins TRBV20-1 and TRBJ2-7; no clear D gene. V was clipped by 0 bases and J by 0 bases, with 12 bases between them. There are 15 residues in the CDR3. CDR1 and CDR2 from the germline V gene are DFQATT and SNEGSKA (reference sequence). The CDR3, as DNA: TGCAGTGCTAGAGATCTACGGAGAAGCTCCTACGAGCAGTACTTC. This translates into CSARDLRRSSYEQYF.

This clonotype was found many times. The chain is built from TRBV6-4 and TRBJ2-3, with 9 bases that match TRBD2. Germline assignment: CDR1 MRHNA and CDR2 SNTAGT. This CDR3 spans 15 amino acids. The ends lost 3 bases at V and 1 base at J; junction bases unmatched: 2. The CDR3 sequence is CASSDSGGGTDTQYF. The DNA of the CDR3 is TGTGCCAGCAGTGATAGCGGGGGCGGCACAGATACGCAGTATTTT.

The chain carries TRBV20-1 and TRBJ2-7; D possibly corresponds to TRBD2 (6 bases). The length of the CDR3 is 13 residues. The V gene lost 4 bases and the J gene lost 4 bases, with 14 bases spanning the gap. Germline V gene lookup returns CDR1 DFQATT and CDR2 SNEGSKA (reference sequence). The CDR3 here is CSATPGGIYEQYF. CDR3 DNA: TGCAGTGCTACCCCTGGGGGGATATACGAGCAGTACTTC.

This rearrangement joins TRBV5-8 to TRBJ1-1; 7 nucleotides match TRBD1. This CDR3 is 15 amino acids long. Germline CDR1 reads SGHTS; CDR2 reads YDEGEE. The trim removed 2 bases at V and 0 bases at J, leaving 4 bases unmatched. The CDR3 DNA reads TGTGCCAGCAGCTTCGGGACAGCTATGAACACTGAAGCTTTCTTT. This gives the protein CASSFGTAMNTEAFF.

This clonotype was observed many times. The chain joins TRBV7-9 to TRBJ2-3, with D hard to call. Germline-derived CDR1 and CDR2 are SEHNR and FQNEAQ (reference sequence). The CDR3 contains 15 residues. The ends were cut back, 0 bases at V and 1 base at J, with 8 bases in the middle. The DNA for the CDR3 is TGTGCCAGCAGCTTAGCGGTAGGCGGCACAGATACGCAGTATTTT. Residues: CASSLAVGGTDTQYF. Full variable domain (remainder filled in from reference TRBV7-9 and TRBJ2-3): DTGVSQNPRHKITKRGQNVTFRCDPISEHNRLYWYRQTLGQGPEFLTYFQNEAQLEKSRLLSDRFSAERPKGSFSTLEIQRTEQGDSAMYLCASSLAVGGTDTQYFGPGTRLTVL.

This clonotype occurred a few times. The chain employs TRBV20-1 and TRBJ1-6, with D hard to call. The CDR3 consists of 15 residues. Germline lookup yields CDR1 DFQATT and CDR2 SNEGSKA (reference sequence). V shed 6 bases and J shed 3 bases, with 15 bases lying between them. The CDR3 nucleotides are TGCAGTGCGCCTGGCGGGGTAAACTATAATTCACCCCTCCACTTT. Residues: CSAPGGVNYNSPLHF.

In this sample, this clonotype turned up many times. The chain employs TRBV10-2 and TRBJ1-1; 8 bases match TRBD1. The V gene end was trimmed by 7 bases and the J gene end by 1 base; junction bases not matched to a gene: 5. This CDR3 comprises 14 residues. In germline, CDR1 is WSHSY, CDR2 SAAADI. CDR3 sequence: CASNGQGWNTEAFF. CDR3 nucleotide sequence: TGCGCCAGCAATGGACAGGGATGGAACACTGAAGCTTTCTTT.

The chain is built from TRBV4-3 and TRBJ2-7; weak D call: TRBD2 (5 bases). The CDR3 spans 15 residues. Germline-derived CDR1 and CDR2 are LGHNA and YSLEER. V was cut by 3 bases and J by 3 bases, with 15 bases left in between. CDR3 protein: CASSQGLAEHYEQYF. The CDR3, as DNA: TGCGCCAGCAGCCAGGGCCTAGCCGAACACTACGAGCAGTACTTC.

This clonotype was found many times. V gene TRBV20-1 combines with J gene TRBJ1-4; TRBD1 might be the D (5 bases). This CDR3 has 13 residues. Trimming removed 4 bases from V and 8 bases from J, with 14 bases in between. The germline V gene encodes CDR1 DFQATT and CDR2 SNEGSKA (reference sequence). The CDR3 sequence is CSATLEGTEKLFF. CDR3 DNA sequence: TGCAGTGCTACCTTGGAGGGGACCGAAAAACTGTTTTTT.

The CDR3 DNA reads TGTGCCAGCAGTGATAGTGGGCTAACTTACAATGAGCAGTTCTTC. Encoded protein: CASSDSGLTYNEQFF. This rearrangement joins TRBV2 to TRBJ2-1; D call uncertain. CDR3 length equals 15 residues. Germline CDR1 and CDR2: SNHLY and FYNNEI. Trimming stripped 3 bases from V and 4 bases from J, with 13 bases between.

This clonotype was observed at least ten times. This chain joins TRBV12-3 or TRBV12-4 and TRBJ2-3, with TRBD2 matching over 8 bases. This CDR3 spans 15 amino acids. V gave up 3 bases and J gave up 1 base; unmatched junction bases: 3. CDR3 residues: CASSFGLARTDTQYF. Here the CDR3 DNA reads TGTGCCAGCAGTTTTGGACTAGCACGCACAGATACGCAGTATTTT.

This clonotype was counted many times. This chain links TRBV6-2 or TRBV6-3 with TRBJ1-2; no clear D. The V and J ends lost 4 bases and 1 base respectively, with 10 bases between them. There are 14 residues in the CDR3. Per the germline V gene, CDR1 is MNHEY and CDR2 is SVGEGT. The CDR3 protein is CASSSVPNNYGYTF. CDR3 in DNA: TGTGCCAGCAGTTCCGTACCTAATAACTATGGCTACACCTTC.

This clonotype has just a few counts. The chain employs TRBV5-8 and TRBJ2-2; D remains ambiguous. V dropped 7 bases and J dropped 5 bases, with 12 bases sitting between them. Germline V gene sequence: CDR1 SGHTS, CDR2 YDEGEE. The CDR3 contains 13 residues. The CDR3 region is CASCLITTGELFF. CDR3 bases: TGTGCCAGCTGCCTAATAACAACCGGGGAGCTGTTTTTT.

This clonotype has at least ten counts. The CDR3 region is CSARPGLGHYEQYF. The DNA for the CDR3 is TGCAGTGCTAGACCGGGACTAGGTCACTACGAGCAGTACTTC. The J gene is TRBJ2-7, the V gene TRBV20-1, with TRBD2 matching over 8 bases. The CDR3 covers 14 residues. Germline trimming cut 2 bases from V and 3 bases from J; bases unmatched to any gene: 6. The germline gives CDR1 DFQATT, CDR2 SNEGSKA (reference sequence).

This clonotype was counted ten times or more. This rearrangement joins TRBV4-3 to TRBJ2-1, with D perhaps TRBD1 (6 bases). V was clipped by 3 bases and J by 5 bases, with 11 bases between them. The CDR3 is 14 residues long. From germline, CDR1 is LGHNA and CDR2 YSLEER. CDR3 residues: CASSQGARDNEQFF. In nucleotides, the CDR3 is TGCGCCAGCAGCCAGGGGGCGAGGGACAATGAGCAGTTCTTC.

The sample holds many counts of this clonotype. The genes are TRBV4-2 and TRBJ1-2; D unresolved. Trimming cost V 0 bases and J 8 bases, with 13 bases left between them. The CDR3 is 14 residues long. In germline, CDR1 is LGHNA, CDR2 YNFKEQ. DNA for the CDR3: TGTGCCAGCAGCCAAGAAGGATTAGGGTTCGGCTACACCTTC. This translates into CASSQEGLGFGYTF.

As to this clonotype: It may be a read error: a sequence one base away is much more abundant. The rearrangement joins TRBV20-1 to TRBJ2-7, with 9 bases fitting TRBD2. After removal of 3 bases from V and 5 bases from J, the junction contained 14 bases not matched to a gene. CDR1 is DFQATT and CDR2 is SNEGSKA in the germline V gene (reference sequence). CDR3 size: 16 residues. The DNA of the CDR3 is TGCAGTGCTAGCCCGCCCCCTAGCGGGGAACTCCACGAGCAGTACTTC. Protein product: CSASPPPSGELHEQYF.

This clonotype was picked up a small number of times. The J gene is TRBJ2-3, the V gene TRBV20-1, with D perhaps TRBD1 (6 bases). V lost 4 bases and J lost 1, with 9 bases in between. The CDR3 spans 13 residues. CDR1 and CDR2 (germline): DFQATT, SNEGSKA (reference sequence). In DNA, the CDR3 is TGCAGTGCTACCCCAGGGGGCACAGATACGCAGTATTTT. Protein: CSATPGGTDTQYF.